Following are 5 T cell receptor beta chains from one sample sequenced in a study of cytomegalovirus exposure and HLA in healthy donors. The PCR was carried out with 60 Vbeta primers and 13 Jbeta primers. Data came from immunoSEQ multiplex PCR; TCRdb stores just in-frame clones and leaves some out. The top ten clones hold 6.3% of a sample with 100,000 to 150,000 clones, over 65% of them seen once. Sequenced: PBMCs. The receptors shown here come from a woman aged 40 to 50 in good health and CMV-seronegative.

This chain joins TRBV7-9 and TRBJ2-4; TRBD2 might be the D (6 bases). This CDR3 spans 16 amino acids. Germline loops: CDR1 SEHNR, CDR2 FQNEAQ (reference sequence). The V end was cut by 0 bases, the J end by 8 bases, with 17 bases between. The CDR3 is CASSLAESGERDIQYF. The CDR3, as DNA: TGTGCCAGCAGCTTAGCGGAATCGGGAGAGAGGGACATTCAGTACTTC.

The chain couples TRBV7-9 to TRBJ1-2, with 10 bases matching TRBD1. Germline V gene lookup returns CDR1 SEHNR and CDR2 FQNEAQ (reference sequence). V dropped 6 bases and J dropped 4; count of bases not matched to a gene: 5. The CDR3 has 14 residues. CDR3 region: CASRPGTGAYGYTF. CDR3 sequence (DNA): TGTGCCAGCAGGCCCGGGACAGGGGCCTATGGCTACACCTTC.

Points on this clone: Other DNA sequences within the sample encode an identical CDR3. This chain connects TRBV11-3 to TRBJ2-1, with 8 bases that match TRBD1. The CDR3 covers 16 residues. V gave up 0 bases and J gave up 0 bases; unmatched junction bases: 1. Germline values: CDR1 SGHNT, CDR2 YENEEA. DNA for the CDR3: TGTGCCAGCAGCTTAGAGCAGGGGGCCTCCTACAATGAGCAGTTCTTC. Translation: CASSLEQGASYNEQFF.

This chain uses TRBV28 with TRBJ1-4; TRBD1 matches 8 bases. The ends lost 4 bases at V and 8 bases at J; junction bases unmatched: 9. CDR3 length equals 15 residues. Germline CDR1 MDHEN, CDR2 SYDVKM. CDR3 sequence reads: CASSSRQGNREKLFF. In DNA, the CDR3 is TGTGCCAGCAGTTCCCGACAGGGGAACAGAGAAAAACTGTTTTTT.

The DNA of the CDR3 is TGCGCCAGCAGCCAAGTCCCATTGTACAATGAGCAGTTCTTC. This sequence encodes CASSQVPLYNEQFF. This sequence joins TRBV4-1 and TRBJ2-1; D gene ambiguous. Between the trimmed V and J ends, which lost 1 base and 4 bases, there was a span of 8 bases. This CDR3 region has 14 residues. CDR1 and CDR2 (germline): MGHRA, YSYEKL.